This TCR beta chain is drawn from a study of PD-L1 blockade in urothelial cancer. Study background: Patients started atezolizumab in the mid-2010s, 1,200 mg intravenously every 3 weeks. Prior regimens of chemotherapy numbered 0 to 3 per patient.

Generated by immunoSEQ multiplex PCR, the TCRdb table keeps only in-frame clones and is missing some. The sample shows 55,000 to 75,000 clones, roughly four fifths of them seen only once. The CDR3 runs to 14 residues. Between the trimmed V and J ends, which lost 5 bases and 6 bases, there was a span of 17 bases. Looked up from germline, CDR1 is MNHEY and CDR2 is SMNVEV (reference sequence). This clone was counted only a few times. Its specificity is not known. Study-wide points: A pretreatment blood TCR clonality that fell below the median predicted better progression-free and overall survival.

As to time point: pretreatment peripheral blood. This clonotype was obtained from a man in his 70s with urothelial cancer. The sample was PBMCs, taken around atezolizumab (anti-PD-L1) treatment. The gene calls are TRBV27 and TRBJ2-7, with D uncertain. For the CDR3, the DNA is TGTGCCAGCAGTCCACCCCTGCCGAGTATCGAGCAGTACTTC. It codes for CASSPPLPSIEQYF.